This record covers a single TCR beta chain. The data originate from a study of cytomegalovirus exposure and HLA in healthy donors. Study at large: Among roughly 180 million T cells, an earlier analysis found about 100 million unique TCR beta sequences.

Use of 60 Vbeta and 13 Jbeta primers characterized the PCR. Generated by immunoSEQ multiplex PCR, the TCRdb table keeps only in-frame clones and is missing some. The table shows tens of thousands of clones, with approximately 80% occurring only once. This sequence originates from a man younger than 30 in good health and CMV-seronegative. The sequenced sample was PBMCs.

CDR3 coding DNA: TGCGCCAGCAGCCCTCGGACAGACCGCAGTCCGAATGAAAAACTGTTTTTT. The encoded protein is CASSPRTDRSPNEKLFF. The V and J genes are TRBV5-1 and TRBJ1-4; the D gene is possibly TRBD1 (6 bases). Germline V CDR1 and CDR2: SGHRS, YFSETQ. V lost 4 bases and J 5 bases, leaving 21 bases between the germline ends. This CDR3 is built from 17 residues.